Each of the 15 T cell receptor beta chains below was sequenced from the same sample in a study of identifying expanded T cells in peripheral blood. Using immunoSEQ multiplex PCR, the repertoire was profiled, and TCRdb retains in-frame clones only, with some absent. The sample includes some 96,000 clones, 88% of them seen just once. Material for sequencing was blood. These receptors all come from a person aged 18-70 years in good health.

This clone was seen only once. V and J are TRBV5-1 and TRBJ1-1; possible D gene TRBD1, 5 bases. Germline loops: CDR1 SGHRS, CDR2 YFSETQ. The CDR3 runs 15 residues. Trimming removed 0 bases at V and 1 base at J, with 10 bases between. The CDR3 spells CASSLGGRKNTEAFF. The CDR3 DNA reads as TGCGCCAGCAGCTTGGGGGGACGCAAGAACACTGAAGCTTTCTTT. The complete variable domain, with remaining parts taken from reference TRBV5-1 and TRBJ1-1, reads KAGVTQTPRYLIKTRGQQVTLSCSPISGHRSVSWYQQTPGQGLQFLFEYFSETQRNKGNFPGRFSGRQFSNSRSEMNVSTLELGDSALYLCASSLGGRKNTEAFFGQGTRLTVV.

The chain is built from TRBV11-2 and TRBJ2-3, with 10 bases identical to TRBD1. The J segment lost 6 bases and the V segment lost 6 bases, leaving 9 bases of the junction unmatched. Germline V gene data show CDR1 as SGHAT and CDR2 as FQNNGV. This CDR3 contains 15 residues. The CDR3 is CASSQPGQGWDTQYF. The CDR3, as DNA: TGTGCCAGCAGTCAACCGGGACAGGGGTGGGATACGCAGTATTTT.

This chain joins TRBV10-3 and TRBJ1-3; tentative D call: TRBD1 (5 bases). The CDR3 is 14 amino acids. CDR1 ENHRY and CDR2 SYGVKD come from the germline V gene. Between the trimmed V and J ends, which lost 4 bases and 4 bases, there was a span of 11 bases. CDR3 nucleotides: TGTGCCATCAGTGGGAAGGGGAAAGGAAACACCATATATTTT. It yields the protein CAISGKGKGNTIYF.

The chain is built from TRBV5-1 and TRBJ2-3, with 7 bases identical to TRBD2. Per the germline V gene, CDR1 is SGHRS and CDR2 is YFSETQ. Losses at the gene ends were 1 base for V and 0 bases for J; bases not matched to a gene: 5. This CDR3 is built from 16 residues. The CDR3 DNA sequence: TGCGCCAGCAGCTTGTATCAGCGGGGAAGCACAGATACGCAGTATTTT. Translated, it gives CASSLYQRGSTDTQYF. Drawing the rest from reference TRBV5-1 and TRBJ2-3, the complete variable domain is KAGVTQTPRYLIKTRGQQVTLSCSPISGHRSVSWYQQTPGQGLQFLFEYFSETQRNKGNFPGRFSGRQFSNSRSEMNVSTLELGDSALYLCASSLYQRGSTDTQYFGPGTRLTVL.

The CDR3 loop reads CASSQGTNPRGEQFF. The CDR3, as DNA: TGTGCCAGCAGCCAAGGGACGAATCCCAGGGGTGAGCAGTTCTTC. The chain couples TRBV7-3 to TRBJ2-1; maybe TRBD1 (6 bases). The CDR3 is 15 residues long. The germline V gene has CDR1 SGHTA and CDR2 FQGTGA. V was shortened by 5 bases and J by 9 bases, with 20 bases between the two germline ends.

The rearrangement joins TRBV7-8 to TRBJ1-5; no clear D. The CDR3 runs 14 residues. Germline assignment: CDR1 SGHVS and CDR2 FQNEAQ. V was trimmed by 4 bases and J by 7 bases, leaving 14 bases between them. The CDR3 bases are TGTGCCAGCAGCTCTGGGCCGGGCGGGCAGCCCCAGCATTTT. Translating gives CASSSGPGGQPQHF.

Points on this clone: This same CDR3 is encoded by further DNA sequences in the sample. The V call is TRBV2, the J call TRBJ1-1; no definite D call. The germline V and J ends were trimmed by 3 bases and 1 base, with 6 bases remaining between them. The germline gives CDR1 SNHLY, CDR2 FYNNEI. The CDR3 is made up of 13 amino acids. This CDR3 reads CASSEETNTEAFF. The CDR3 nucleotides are TGTGCCAGCAGTGAGGAAACGAACACTGAAGCTTTCTTT.

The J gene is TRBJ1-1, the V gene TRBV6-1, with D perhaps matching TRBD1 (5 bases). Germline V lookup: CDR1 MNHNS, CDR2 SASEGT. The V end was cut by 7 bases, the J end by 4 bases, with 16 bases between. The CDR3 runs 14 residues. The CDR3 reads CASTREEQSTEAFF. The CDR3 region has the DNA TGTGCCAGCACCAGGGAAGAACAGTCCACTGAAGCTTTCTTT.

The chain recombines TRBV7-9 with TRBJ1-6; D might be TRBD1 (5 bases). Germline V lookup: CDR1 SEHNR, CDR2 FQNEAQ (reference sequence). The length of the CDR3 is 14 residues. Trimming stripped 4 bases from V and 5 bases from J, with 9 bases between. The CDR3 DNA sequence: TGTGCCAGCAGCTGGGGGGGGAATAATTCACCCCTCCACTTT. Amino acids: CASSWGGNNSPLHF.

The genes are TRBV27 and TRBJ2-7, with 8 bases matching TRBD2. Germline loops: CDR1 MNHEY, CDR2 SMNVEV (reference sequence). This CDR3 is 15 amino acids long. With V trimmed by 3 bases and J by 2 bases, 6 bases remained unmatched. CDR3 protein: CASSLALAGPYEQYF. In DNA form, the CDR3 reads TGTGCCAGCAGTTTGGCTCTAGCGGGTCCCTACGAGCAGTACTTC.

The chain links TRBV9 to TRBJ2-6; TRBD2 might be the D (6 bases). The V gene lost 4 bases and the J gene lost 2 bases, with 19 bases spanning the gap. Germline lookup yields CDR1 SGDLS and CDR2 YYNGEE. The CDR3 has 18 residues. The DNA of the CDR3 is TGTGCCAGCAGCACAACTAGCCAACCCCGCCCTGGGGCCAACGTCCTGACTTTC. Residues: CASSTTSQPRPGANVLTF.

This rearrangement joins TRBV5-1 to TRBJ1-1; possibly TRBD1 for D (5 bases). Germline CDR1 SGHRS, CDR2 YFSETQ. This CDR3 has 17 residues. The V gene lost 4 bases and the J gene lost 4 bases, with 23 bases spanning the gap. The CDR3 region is CASSPKGHPWDATEAFF. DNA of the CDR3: TGCGCCAGCAGCCCGAAAGGACACCCCTGGGATGCCACTGAAGCTTTCTTT.

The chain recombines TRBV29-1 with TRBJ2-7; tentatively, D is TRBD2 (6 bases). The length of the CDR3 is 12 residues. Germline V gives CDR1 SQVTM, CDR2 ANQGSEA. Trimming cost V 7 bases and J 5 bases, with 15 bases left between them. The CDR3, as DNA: TGCAGCGCGATGGGGGGTTCGGACGAGCAGTACTTC. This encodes CSAMGGSDEQYF.

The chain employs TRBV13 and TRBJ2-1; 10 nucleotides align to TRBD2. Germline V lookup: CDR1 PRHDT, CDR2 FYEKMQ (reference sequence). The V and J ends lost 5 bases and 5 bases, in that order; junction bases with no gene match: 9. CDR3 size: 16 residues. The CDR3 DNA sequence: TGTGCCAGCAGCCCCCAAGCGGGGGGGCTAAACAATGAGCAGTTCTTC. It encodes CASSPQAGGLNNEQFF.

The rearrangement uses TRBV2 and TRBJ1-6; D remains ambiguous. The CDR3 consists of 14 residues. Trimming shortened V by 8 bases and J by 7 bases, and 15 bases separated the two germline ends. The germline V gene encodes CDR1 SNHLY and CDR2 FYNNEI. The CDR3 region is CASCMTNTNSPLHF. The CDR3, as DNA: TGTGCCAGCTGTATGACAAACACAAATTCACCCCTCCACTTT. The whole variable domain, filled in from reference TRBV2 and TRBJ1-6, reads EPEVTQTPSHQVTQMGQEVILRCVPISNHLYFYWYRQILGQKVEFLVSFYNNEISEKSEIFDDQFSVERPDGSNFTLKIRSTKLEDSAMYFCASCMTNTNSPLHFGNGTRLTVT.